A single sample gave rise to the 29 T cell receptor beta chains below, sequenced in a study of blood T cell repertoires in COVID-19. Some clones are missing from TCRdb's copy, which holds only in-frame ones; the method was immunoSEQ multiplex PCR. The sample lists about 220,000 clones; 88% were seen once. The sequencing sample was made of PBMCs or T cells enriched from blood (not recorded which). The source is a woman aged 25 to 39 who had recovered from COVID-19.

The gene calls are TRBV5-1 and TRBJ2-7, with TRBD1 matching 7 bases. Trimming at V came to 2 bases and at J to 2 bases, leaving 4 bases not matched to a gene. The CDR3 totals 14 residues. Germline V gene sequence: CDR1 SGHRS, CDR2 YFSETQ. CDR3 residues: CASSFTRGTYEQYF. DNA of the CDR3: TGCGCCAGCAGCTTCACCAGGGGGACCTACGAGCAGTACTTC.

The rearrangement links TRBV4-3 to TRBJ1-4; tentative D call: TRBD1 (6 bases). Between the trimmed V and J ends, which lost 0 bases and 8 bases, there was a span of 16 bases. This CDR3 comprises 16 residues. CDR1 is LGHNA and CDR2 is YSLEER in the germline V gene. CDR3 nucleotides: TGCGCCAGCAGCCAAGATAGTGAGGGGGAAACCGAAAAACTGTTTTTT. This sequence encodes CASSQDSEGETEKLFF.

This clone was observed a few times. The chain couples TRBV29-1 to TRBJ2-2, with 12 nucleotides matching TRBD2. With V trimmed by 8 bases and J by 7 bases, 8 bases remained unmatched. Germline CDR1 is SQVTM and CDR2 is ANQGSEA. The CDR3 is 14 amino acids. The CDR3 DNA reads as TGCAGCTCACGGACTAGCGGGGAATACGGGGAGCTGTTTTTT. This encodes CSSRTSGEYGELFF.

This clone showed up just once. This chain uses TRBV7-9 with TRBJ1-5; tentatively, D is TRBD1 (6 bases). The CDR3 covers 17 residues. CDR1 SEHNR and CDR2 FQNEAQ come from the germline V gene (reference sequence). Trimming left V 0 bases short and J 0 bases short, with 12 bases between. The CDR3 DNA reads TGTGCCAGCAGCTTAGCCCCGACAGGACTTAGCAATCAGCCCCAGCATTTT. Encoded protein: CASSLAPTGLSNQPQHF.

The chain couples TRBV19 to TRBJ2-7, with TRBD1 matching over 9 bases. From germline, CDR1 is LNHDA and CDR2 SQIVND (reference sequence). V lost 5 bases and J lost 5; bases outside the gene matches: 7. The CDR3 runs 14 residues. The CDR3 DNA is TGTGCCAGTAGTTCTCGCCGGGACAGGGACGAGCAGTACTTC. It encodes CASSSRRDRDEQYF.

The CDR3 DNA reads TGTGCCAGCAGCTTAGAGTTGAGCTCCTACAATGAGCAGTTCTTC. This translates into CASSLELSSYNEQFF. The chain employs TRBV11-2 and TRBJ2-1; D not certain. Per germline, CDR1 SGHAT and CDR2 FQNNGV. V dropped 0 bases and J dropped 0 bases, with 6 bases sitting between them. The CDR3 sequence is 15 residues long.

This clone came up once. V usage is TRBV4-3 and J usage is TRBJ2-4, with D perhaps TRBD1 (5 bases). The germline V gene encodes CDR1 LGHNA and CDR2 YSLEER. Between the trimmed V and J ends, which lost 1 base and 7 bases, there was a span of 14 bases. The CDR3 contains 15 residues. The CDR3 reads CASSQGSGAENIQYF. The CDR3 DNA reads as TGCGCCAGCAGCCAAGGGAGTGGGGCGGAGAACATTCAGTACTTC.

The V and J genes are TRBV7-2 and TRBJ1-2; D ambiguous. Per germline, CDR1 SGHTA and CDR2 FQGNSA. Trimming pared 1 base from V and 6 bases from J, leaving 9 bases between. The CDR3 loop spans 13 amino acids. CDR3 residues: CASSLDSYNGYTF. The CDR3 coding sequence is TGTGCCAGCAGCTTAGACAGCTATAATGGCTACACCTTC.

This clone appeared a single time. The rearrangement joins TRBV6-5 to TRBJ1-1; TRBD1 matches at 7 bases. J gave up 1 base and V 7 bases, and 6 bases lay outside the gene matches. Germline V lookup: CDR1 MNHEY, CDR2 SVGAGI. The CDR3 sequence is 14 residues long. This chain's CDR3 is CASTRGQTNTEAFF. The CDR3 DNA follows: TGTGCCAGCACCAGGGGACAGACGAACACTGAAGCTTTCTTT.

The chain has TRBV19 and TRBJ1-2; tentatively, D is TRBD1 (6 bases). The V end was cut by 3 bases, the J end by 2 bases, with 10 bases between. This CDR3 has 14 residues. CDR1 is LNHDA and CDR2 is SQIVND in the germline V gene (reference sequence). This CDR3 reads CASSMAGANYGYTF. The CDR3 DNA reads as TGTGCCAGTAGTATGGCAGGGGCGAACTATGGCTACACCTTC.

This chain connects TRBV7-8 to TRBJ1-2; a possible D gene is TRBD1 (6 bases). This CDR3 comprises 16 residues. Looked up from germline, CDR1 is SGHVS and CDR2 is FQNEAQ. The V end was cut by 5 bases, the J end by 7 bases, with 23 bases between. DNA of the CDR3: TGTGCCAGCAGCCTCACCTTAGATCACAGGGAGGGTGGCTACACCTTC. Its translation: CASSLTLDHREGGYTF.

The V call is TRBV11-2, the J call TRBJ1-2; no firm D call. V was shortened by 6 bases and J by 0 bases, with 5 bases between the two germline ends. The CDR3 length is 12 residues. The germline CDR1 and CDR2 sequences are SGHAT and FQNNGV. Here the CDR3 reads CASSPSNYGYTF. Here the CDR3 DNA reads TGTGCCAGCAGTCCATCTAACTATGGCTACACCTTC.

The chain links TRBV7-2 to TRBJ1-3, with 9 positions matching TRBD1. CDR1 SGHTA and CDR2 FQGNSA come from the germline V gene. J was trimmed by 5 bases and V by 3 bases; bases with no gene match: 8. The CDR3 runs to 16 residues. CDR3 residues: CASSFGPGQGRNTIYF. The CDR3 nucleotides read TGTGCCAGCAGCTTTGGTCCCGGACAGGGGCGAAACACCATATATTTT.

The sample holds a few counts of this clone. The chain joins TRBV4-2 to TRBJ1-6; weak D call: TRBD1 (5 bases). The germline V and J ends were trimmed by 1 base and 10 bases, with 17 bases remaining between them. The CDR3 is 16 amino acids. Germline values: CDR1 LGHNA, CDR2 YNFKEQ. CDR3 DNA sequence: TGTGCCAGCAGCCAAGGGGACTCAGGGTTAGGATCACCCCTCCACTTT. It yields the protein CASSQGDSGLGSPLHF.

V usage is TRBV6-4 and J usage is TRBJ2-1, with TRBD2 matching over 9 bases. Germline V CDR1 and CDR2: MRHNA, SNTAGT. The length of the CDR3 is 14 residues. The ends lost 5 bases at V and 4 bases at J; junction bases unmatched: 3. CDR3 DNA: TGTGCCAGCAGTAGTCTAGCGGGGTACAATGAGCAGTTCTTC. It codes for CASSSLAGYNEQFF.

The chain combines TRBV5-1 with TRBJ1-2, with TRBD1 matching 8 bases. The CDR3 runs to 18 residues. J was trimmed by 0 bases and V by 3 bases; bases with no gene match: 13. In germline, CDR1 is SGHRS, CDR2 YFSETQ. The CDR3 spells CASSSVTGTGVSNYGYTF. CDR3 nucleotide sequence: TGCGCCAGCAGCTCCGTAACCGGGACAGGTGTTTCTAACTATGGCTACACCTTC.

This clone has only a few counts. The chain uses TRBV6-5 and TRBJ2-7, with TRBD1 as a possible D gene (6 bases). The CDR3 sequence is 14 residues long. Trimming shortened V by 6 bases and J by 2 bases, and 14 bases separated the two germline ends. Germline assignment: CDR1 MNHEY and CDR2 SVGAGI. The CDR3, as DNA: TGTGCCAGCAGCCACAGGGTGGGACCCTACGAGCAGTACTTC. It yields the protein CASSHRVGPYEQYF.

The chain links TRBV10-2 to TRBJ1-5; the D is unclear. Germline assignment: CDR1 WSHSY and CDR2 SAAADI. V was trimmed by 2 bases and J by 1 base, leaving 6 bases between them. The CDR3 sequence is 14 residues long. CDR3 DNA sequence: TGCGCCAGCAGTGAGGGGAGGAGCAATCAGCCCCAGCATTTT. This encodes CASSEGRSNQPQHF.

The chain uses TRBV15 and TRBJ2-3, with 7 positions matching TRBD1. With V trimmed by 4 bases and J by 6 bases, 4 bases remained unmatched. In germline, CDR1 is LNHNV, CDR2 YYDKDF (reference sequence). This CDR3 comprises 13 residues. The CDR3 DNA is TGTGCCACCAGCACTATACAGGGGGATACGCAGTATTTT. It specifies CATSTIQGDTQYF.

This rearrangement joins TRBV9 to TRBJ2-7; 12 bases are a match to TRBD1. The V gene end was trimmed by 0 bases and the J gene end by 11 bases; junction bases not matched to a gene: 3. CDR1 and CDR2 (germline): SGDLS, YYNGEE. This CDR3 is built from 13 residues. The CDR3 DNA reads as TGTGCCAGCAGCGTAGAGGGACAGGGGGCGAAGTACTTC. This gives the protein CASSVEGQGAKYF. Based on the CDR3 plus reference TRBV9 and TRBJ2-7, the full variable domain is DSGVTQTPKHLITATGQRVTLRCSPRSGDLSVYWYQQSLDQGLQFLIQYYNGEERAKGNILERFSAQQFPDLHSELNLSSLELGDSALYFCASSVEGQGAKYFGPGTRLTVT.

The chain is built from TRBV4-1 and TRBJ1-2; TRBD1 aligns across 8 bases. J lost 8 bases, V lost 2 bases, and 7 bases had no gene match. CDR3 length: 14 amino acids. The germline V gene encodes CDR1 MGHRA and CDR2 YSYEKL. The CDR3 spells CASSQPTGERGYTF. In DNA, the CDR3 is TGCGCCAGCAGCCAACCGACAGGGGAGCGGGGCTACACCTTC.

This chain connects TRBV2 to TRBJ2-4; D gene uncertain. Per the germline V gene, CDR1 is SNHLY and CDR2 is FYNNEI. Trimming left V 6 bases short and J 0 bases short, with 9 bases between. This CDR3 region has 14 residues. This CDR3 is CASRENLAKNIQYF. The DNA for the CDR3 is TGTGCCAGCAGGGAGAACTTAGCCAAAAACATTCAGTACTTC. Combining the CDR3 with reference TRBV2 and TRBJ2-4 gives the whole variable domain EPEVTQTPSHQVTQMGQEVILRCVPISNHLYFYWYRQILGQKVEFLVSFYNNEISEKSEIFDDQFSVERPDGSNFTLKIRSTKLEDSAMYFCASRENLAKNIQYFGAGTRLSVL.

This chain connects TRBV3-1 (or the pseudogene TRBV3-2) to TRBJ1-2; possible D gene TRBD1, 5 bases. The V and J ends lost 8 bases and 8 bases respectively, with 12 bases between them. This CDR3 has 11 amino acids. From germline, CDR1 is LGHDT and CDR2 YNNKEL (reference sequence). This chain's CDR3 is CASGAGIGYTF. DNA for the CDR3: TGTGCCAGCGGGGCAGGGATCGGCTACACCTTC.

J is TRBJ2-2 and V is TRBV19; 8 bases match TRBD1. Germline CDR1 reads LNHDA; CDR2 reads SQIVND (reference sequence). The CDR3 spans 16 residues. V shed 4 bases and J 6 bases; nucleotides not matched to a gene: 10. CDR3 bases: TGTGCCAGTAGTACGAGGACAGGGTTTAACCCCGGGGAGCTGTTTTTT. This translates into CASSTRTGFNPGELFF. The entire variable domain, with the rest obtained from reference TRBV19 and TRBJ2-2, is as follows: DGGITQSPKYLFRKEGQNVTLSCEQNLNHDAMYWYRQDPGQGLRLIYYSQIVNDFQKGDIAEGYSVSREKKESFPLTVTSAQKNPTAFYLCASSTRTGFNPGELFFGEGSRLTVL.

This clone was observed a single time. The chain recombines TRBV9 with TRBJ2-2; maybe TRBD1 (6 bases). In germline, CDR1 is SGDLS, CDR2 YYNGEE. Trimming stripped 3 bases from V and 2 bases from J, with 8 bases between. This CDR3 has 14 residues. This CDR3 reads CASSAGTNTGELFF. CDR3 DNA sequence: TGTGCCAGCAGCGCCGGGACAAACACCGGGGAGCTGTTTTTT.

The rearrangement links TRBV5-4 to TRBJ1-4; maybe TRBD1 (6 bases). Trimming took 0 bases from V and 8 from J, leaving 11 bases between them. This CDR3 is built from 14 residues. Germline V gene data show CDR1 as SGHNT and CDR2 as YYREEE (reference sequence). The CDR3 spells CASSLGTGSEKLFF. CDR3 coding DNA: TGTGCCAGCAGCTTGGGAACAGGGTCGGAAAAACTGTTTTTT.

The chain is built from TRBV4-3 and TRBJ1-2; D is undetermined. V was shortened by 3 bases and J by 4 bases, with 12 bases between the two germline ends. CDR3 length equals 14 residues. In germline, CDR1 is LGHNA, CDR2 YSLEER. The chain's CDR3 is CASSQGQQLYGYTF. In nucleotides, the CDR3 is TGCGCCAGCAGCCAGGGCCAGCAACTCTATGGCTACACCTTC.

The chain links TRBV19 to TRBJ2-6; the D is unclear. CDR1 and CDR2 (germline): LNHDA, SQIVND (reference sequence). The CDR3 has 12 residues. Trimming stripped 9 bases from V and 4 bases from J, with 7 bases between. The CDR3 spells CASRAGANVLTF. CDR3 in DNA: TGTGCCAGCCGAGCGGGGGCCAACGTCCTGACTTTC.

CDR3 nucleotide sequence: TGTGCCAGCAGCCAAGTCCAAGCGGGGGGCCTTGGGGATACGCAGTATTTT. It encodes CASSQVQAGGLGDTQYF. The chain combines TRBV4-2 with TRBJ2-3; 9 nucleotides align to TRBD2. There are 17 residues in the CDR3. Germline lookup yields CDR1 LGHNA and CDR2 YNFKEQ. V gave up 1 base and J gave up 6 bases; unmatched junction bases: 11.